This T cell receptor (beta chain) emerged from a study of T cells of healthy individuals. The V end was cut by 2 bases, the J end by 5 bases, with 9 bases between. The germline V gene has CDR1 SQVTM and CDR2 ANQGSEA. This CDR3 spans 13 amino acids. TCRdb ran MiXCR on the 5' RACE reads and lists one entry per CDR3 protein. The table shows 100,000 or so distinct CDR3 sequences, with 17% occurring only once. The TCR originated in a human donor in good health. This sequence joins TRBV29-1 and TRBJ1-4, with unresolved D. CDR3 protein: CSVEPQANEKLFF. The CDR3 bases are TGCAGCGTTGAACCGCAGGCGAATGAAAAACTGTTTTTT.